This T cell receptor (beta chain) was sequenced in a study of shared clonotypes between healthy human individuals. Overall study context: The donor pool was made up of two women and a few men aged 18 to 49.

It was CD45RO-negative cells, positively selected for CCR7, that made up naive CD8 cells, with terminally differentiated effector memory CD45RA+ cells excluded. Study-wide results and limits: All-four-donor shared clonotypes had higher generation probabilities than non-shared clonotypes did.

CDR1 is SEHNR and CDR2 is FQNEAQ in the germline V gene (reference sequence). This CDR3 has 14 residues. V was clipped by 5 bases and J by 3 bases, with 14 bases between them. A note on this clone: As yet, its antigen is unknown.

Data came from immunoSEQ multiplex PCR; TCRdb stores just in-frame clones and leaves some out. The sample includes approximately 740,000 clones, 90% to 95% of them seen just once. This sequence originates from a man aged 25 to 40 in good health. This rearrangement joins TRBV7-9 to TRBJ2-7, with D possibly being TRBD2 (5 bases). Input material: naive CD8+ T cells sorted from blood. CDR3 nucleotides: TGTGCCAGCAGCCATACTAGGAGAATCTACGAGCAGTACTTC. It is translated as CASSHTRRIYEQYF.